This TCR beta chain appears in the sequencing data of a study of beta chain features in type 1 diabetes (dated 2018 in TCRdb). In terms of the full investigation: Mean age, gender distribution, total cell number and subset yield did not differ between patients and healthy donors. A total of roughly 98,000,000 sorted cells were examined across all samples, and RNA yield correlated strongly with the number of cells per subset. In the study, recently diagnosed type 1 diabetes patients and matched healthy donors were compared on the TCRB repertoires of their sorted circulating CD4+ T cell subsets. Regulatory and stem cell-like memory subsets were obtained from only 8 patients and about eight healthy donors, while naive and central memory subsets were obtained from all 28 donors.

Broad study findings and their caveats: At VDJ recombination sites, type 1 diabetes patients had fewer insertions and more deleted nucleotides, which implies abnormalities in thymic rearrangement. A moderate but significant shortening of TCRB CDR3 length was observed in type 1 diabetes patients in all four CD4+ subsets. HLA sub-analyses involved small numbers of individuals, so any influence of HLA type on TCRB rearrangement remained unresolved. Naive, central memory and regulatory TCRB repertoires appeared to be more alike among patients than among healthy donors. Shorter templates might be favored by PCR, yet because patient and control samples were amplified and corrected together, any such skew would affect both groups equally. Because cDNA was sequenced instead of genomic DNA, activated cells with high expression could be over-represented, although the groups did not differ in activation or CD3 levels.

The High Capacity cDNA Reverse Transcription Kit was used to reverse transcribe all of the isolated RNA, meaning that expressed TCRB transcripts were what got sequenced. Naive, central memory and regulatory T cell samples underwent deep immunoSEQ sequencing, averaging around 4 million total reads per sample. Sorted cells were lysed in RLT buffer and RNA was extracted with DNase-treated RNeasy Micro or Mini kits, depending on cell number. Each cell subset was processed on its own to prevent cross-contamination, while patient and healthy donor samples were processed together. Using the immunoSEQ multiplex PCR, TCRB sequences were amplified from cDNA into 87-bp fragments spanning the CDR3 region. Amplicons were sequenced on the Illumina HiSeq platform. The original methods were these. Synthetic template baselines were used to correct PCR bias computationally, reads within Hamming distance 2 were collapsed together, and singletons that could not be merged were discarded. Reads were aligned to IMGT to assign V, D and J genes, CDR3 length, and insertions or deletions at six rearrangement sites. Within each subset, clonotype counts were normalized to sorted cell number, after which true diversity and Gini coefficients were computed with the tcR R package. The overlap coefficient, calculated on TCRB nucleotide sequences, was used to measure repertoire sharing. Out-of-frame TCRB sequences from naive cells were analyzed to stand in for the pre-selection repertoire. TCRdb re-hosts the immuneACCESS table, in-frame sequences only. Its copies lack some clones; in the studies checked, an unresolved V gene accounts for under half of them, and the cause for the rest is not known. Clonal size and the V and J genes are those of that table, whereas D and trimming came from the DNA. The sample table contains under 300,000 clones; only one count was recorded for roughly 13% of them. About 0.018% of the sample lies in the top ten.

This clone was found a few times. Its antigen remains undetermined. Nothing much larger sits one base from this clone, and base qualities are not available. A single peripheral blood draw of approximately 100 mL on average was collected from each donor into heparinised tubes. Using a panel that included CD45RO, CCR7, CD25, CD127, CD95 and CD27, naive, central memory, regulatory and stem cell-like memory CD4+ T cells were sorted on a BD FACSAria II. Every sorted population had a purity above 95%. PBMCs were separated immediately by Lymphoprep density gradient centrifugation and were stained directly, without being cultured. So that batch effects would be minimized, each experiment stained and sorted samples in pairs, pairing one healthy donor with one patient. From the cysteine up to the phenylalanine, the CDR3 has a length of 18 residues. CDR3 DNA only is kept here, 54 bases in frame from base 1. The germline V gene supplies CDR1 SGDLS and CDR2 YYNGEE. V loses 0 bases at its end and J loses 3 bases; junction bases beyond the gene matches: 11.

The chain couples TRBV9 to TRBJ2-5; TRBD2 lines up with 10 middle nucleotides. The specimen sequenced was naive CD4+ T cells from blood. According to the study, the label for this sample's cell subset or site signals: true naive CD4+ T cells. This TCR was recovered from a man aged 30 to 39 with type 1 diabetes. The nucleotide sequence reads TGTGCCAGCAGCGTAGGACTTGGGCTAGCGGGGGCCGAAGAGACCCAGTACTTC. Its protein reads: CASSVGLGLAGAEETQYF.